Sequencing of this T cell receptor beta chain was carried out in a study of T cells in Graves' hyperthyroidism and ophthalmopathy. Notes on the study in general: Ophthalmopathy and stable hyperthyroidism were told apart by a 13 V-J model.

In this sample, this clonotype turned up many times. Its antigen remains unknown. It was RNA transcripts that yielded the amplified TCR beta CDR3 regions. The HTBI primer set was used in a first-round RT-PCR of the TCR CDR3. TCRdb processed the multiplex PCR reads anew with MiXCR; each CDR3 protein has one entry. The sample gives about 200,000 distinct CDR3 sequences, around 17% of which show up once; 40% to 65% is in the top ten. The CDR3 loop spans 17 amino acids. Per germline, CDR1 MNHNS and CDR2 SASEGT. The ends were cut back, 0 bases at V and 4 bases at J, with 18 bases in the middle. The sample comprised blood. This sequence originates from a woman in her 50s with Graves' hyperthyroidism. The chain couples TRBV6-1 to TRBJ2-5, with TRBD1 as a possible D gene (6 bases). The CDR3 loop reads CASSEAERGMGAETQYF. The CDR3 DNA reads TGTGCCAGCAGTGAAGCCGAACGAGGAATGGGGGCAGAGACCCAGTACTTC.